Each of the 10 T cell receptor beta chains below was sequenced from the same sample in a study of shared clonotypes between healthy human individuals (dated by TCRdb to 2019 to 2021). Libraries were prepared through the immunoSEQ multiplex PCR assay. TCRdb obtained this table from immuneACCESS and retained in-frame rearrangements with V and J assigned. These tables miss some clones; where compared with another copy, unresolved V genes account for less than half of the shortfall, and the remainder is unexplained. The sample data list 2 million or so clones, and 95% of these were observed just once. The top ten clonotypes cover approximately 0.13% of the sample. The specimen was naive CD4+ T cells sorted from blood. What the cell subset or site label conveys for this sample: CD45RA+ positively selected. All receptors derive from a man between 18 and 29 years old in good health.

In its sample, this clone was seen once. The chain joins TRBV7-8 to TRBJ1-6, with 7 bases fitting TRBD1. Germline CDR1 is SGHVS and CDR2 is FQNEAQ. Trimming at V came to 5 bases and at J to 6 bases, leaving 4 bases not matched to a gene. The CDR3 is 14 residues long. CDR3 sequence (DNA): TGTGCCAGCAGCCCCGGGACAGCTAATTCACCCCTCCACTTT. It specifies CASSPGTANSPLHF.

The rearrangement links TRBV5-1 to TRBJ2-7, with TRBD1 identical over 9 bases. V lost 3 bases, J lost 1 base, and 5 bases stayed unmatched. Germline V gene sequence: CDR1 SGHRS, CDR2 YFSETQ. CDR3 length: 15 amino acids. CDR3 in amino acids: CASSYGTGKSYEQYF. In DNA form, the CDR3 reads TGCGCCAGCAGCTACGGGACAGGGAAGTCCTACGAGCAGTACTTC.

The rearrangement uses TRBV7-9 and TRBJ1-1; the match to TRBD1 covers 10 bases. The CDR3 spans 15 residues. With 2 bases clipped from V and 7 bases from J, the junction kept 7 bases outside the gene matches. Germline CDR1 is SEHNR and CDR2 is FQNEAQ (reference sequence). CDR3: CASSLTGQGFGEAFF. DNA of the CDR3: TGTGCCAGCAGCTTAACGGGACAGGGGTTCGGTGAAGCTTTCTTT.

The CDR3 nucleotides are TGTGGGAGGGACGGGACTTACAACGACAATCAGCCCCAGCATTTT. Protein product: CGRDGTYNDNQPQHF. The rearrangement links TRBV5-6 to TRBJ1-5, with D possibly TRBD1 on 5 matching bases. The CDR3 has 15 amino acids. Germline assignment: CDR1 SGHDT and CDR2 YYEEEE.

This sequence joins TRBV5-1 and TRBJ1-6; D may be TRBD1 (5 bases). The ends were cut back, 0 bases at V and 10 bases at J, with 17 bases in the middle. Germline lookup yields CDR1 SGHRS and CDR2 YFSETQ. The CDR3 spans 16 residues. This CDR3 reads CASSLDGDRGRSPLHF. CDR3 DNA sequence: TGCGCCAGCAGCTTGGACGGTGATAGGGGTCGGTCACCCCTCCACTTT.

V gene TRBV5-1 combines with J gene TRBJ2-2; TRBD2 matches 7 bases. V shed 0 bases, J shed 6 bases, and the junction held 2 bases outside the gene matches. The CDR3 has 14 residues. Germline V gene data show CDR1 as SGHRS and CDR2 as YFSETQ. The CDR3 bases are TGCGCCAGCAGCTTGGCTGCGGGAGCCGGGGAGCTGTTTTTT. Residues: CASSLAAGAGELFF.

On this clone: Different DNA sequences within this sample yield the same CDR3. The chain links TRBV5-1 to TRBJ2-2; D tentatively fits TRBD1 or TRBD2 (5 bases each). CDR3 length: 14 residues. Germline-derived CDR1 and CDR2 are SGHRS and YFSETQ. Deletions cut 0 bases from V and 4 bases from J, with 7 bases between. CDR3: CASSLAGSTGELFF. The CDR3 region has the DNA TGCGCCAGCAGCTTGGCAGGGAGCACCGGGGAGCTGTTTTTT.

The chain's CDR3 is CASSLGGGSYVDTQYF. In DNA form, the CDR3 reads TGTGCCAGCAGCTTAGGCGGCGGGAGTTACGTAGATACGCAGTATTTT. This chain joins TRBV11-3 and TRBJ2-3; TRBD2 matches at 7 bases. The ends lost 1 base at V and 5 bases at J; junction bases unmatched: 9. Germline CDR1 is SGHNT and CDR2 is YENEEA. This CDR3 comprises 16 residues.

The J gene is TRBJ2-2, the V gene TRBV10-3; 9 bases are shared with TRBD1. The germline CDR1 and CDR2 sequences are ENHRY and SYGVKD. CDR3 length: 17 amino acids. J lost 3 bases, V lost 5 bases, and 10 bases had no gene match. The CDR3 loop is CAISRPGQGGDTGELFF. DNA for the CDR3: TGTGCCATCAGTCGTCCGGGACAGGGTGGAGACACCGGGGAGCTGTTTTTT.

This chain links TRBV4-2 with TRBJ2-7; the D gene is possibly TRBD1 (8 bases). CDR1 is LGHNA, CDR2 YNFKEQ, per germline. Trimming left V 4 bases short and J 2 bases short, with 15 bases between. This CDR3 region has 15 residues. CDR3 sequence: CASSPAGTGAYEQYF. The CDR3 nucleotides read TGTGCCAGCAGCCCAGCGGGGACAGGCGCCTACGAGCAGTACTTC.